This TCR beta chain was identified during a study of blood T cell repertoires in COVID-19. Study-level information: Collection of acute and convalescent COVID-19 samples took place in the United States, Italy and Spain. Nucleic acid was either cDNA or gDNA, and it came from T cells, B-cell-depleted T cells, or PBMCs.

V was clipped by 3 bases and J by 4 bases, with 18 bases between them. Germline loops: CDR1 LNHNV, CDR2 YYDKDF (reference sequence). This CDR3 is 16 amino acids long. The protocol was immunoSEQ multiplex PCR, while the TCRdb copy is restricted to in-frame clones and leaves out a portion. The table records 140,000 or so clones, over 75% of them present only once. The V call is TRBV15, the J call TRBJ1-1; D is possibly TRBD1 (6 bases). The clonotype was recovered from a man aged 50 to 60 with acute or convalescent COVID-19. Sequenced material: peripheral blood. CDR3 bases: TGTGCCACCAGCAGGGCTTCAGGGGTCGGGGCCACTGAAGCTTTCTTT. The encoded protein is CATSRASGVGATEAFF.